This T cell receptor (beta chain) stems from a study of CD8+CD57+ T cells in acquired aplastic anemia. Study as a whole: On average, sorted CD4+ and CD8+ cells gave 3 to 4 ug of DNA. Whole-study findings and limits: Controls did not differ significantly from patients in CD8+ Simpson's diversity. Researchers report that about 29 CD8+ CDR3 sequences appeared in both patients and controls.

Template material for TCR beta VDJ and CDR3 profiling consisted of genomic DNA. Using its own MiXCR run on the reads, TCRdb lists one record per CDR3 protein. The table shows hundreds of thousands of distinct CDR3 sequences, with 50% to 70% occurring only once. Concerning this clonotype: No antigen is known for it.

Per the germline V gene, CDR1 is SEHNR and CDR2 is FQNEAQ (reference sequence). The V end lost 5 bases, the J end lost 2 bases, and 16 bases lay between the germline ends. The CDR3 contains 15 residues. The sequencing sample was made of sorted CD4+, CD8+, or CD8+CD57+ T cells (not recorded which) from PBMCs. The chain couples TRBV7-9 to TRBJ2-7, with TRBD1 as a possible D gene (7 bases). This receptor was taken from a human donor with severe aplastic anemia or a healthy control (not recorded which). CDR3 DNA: TGTGCCAGCAGCCCAAGGAGGGGGCGGACCTACGAGCAGTACTTC. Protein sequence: CASSPRRGRTYEQYF.